The 12 T cell receptor beta chains below were found in one sample sequenced in a study of T cell changes during pregnancy in multiple sclerosis (dated by TCRdb to the late 2010s). Preparation of the library involved the immunoSEQ multiplex PCR assay. Here the immuneACCESS table is served through TCRdb, limited to in-frame sequences with V and J called. Missing clones are a known gap in these copies; in checked studies unresolved V genes cover under half, and the rest lacks a known reason. This sample gives approximately 97,000 clones in total; about nine tenths of them show up just once. The top ten clonotypes cover around 1.8% of the sample. Material: peripheral blood, obtained after pregnancy. These receptors were taken from a female donor in good health, enrolled as a control in a pregnancy study.

The chain uses TRBV5-6 and TRBJ2-6, with a weak D call TRBD2 (5 bases). Trimming cost V 4 bases and J 0 bases, with 14 bases left between them. The CDR3 covers 17 residues. Germline V lookup: CDR1 SGHDT, CDR2 YYEEEE. CDR3 DNA: TGTGCCAGCAGCCAGGACTTGTTCTCCTCTGGGGCCAACGTCCTGACTTTC. This codes for CASSQDLFSSGANVLTF.

This chain connects TRBV5-1 to TRBJ1-5; TRBD1 aligns across 7 bases. Germline-derived CDR1 and CDR2 are SGHRS and YFSETQ. The V segment lost 5 bases and the J segment 4 bases; nucleotides outside the gene matches: 6. The CDR3 is 14 amino acids. The DNA for the CDR3 is TGCGCCAGCAGGCGGGACAGCTCAAATCAGCCCCAGCATTTT. Its protein is CASRRDSSNQPQHF.

The chain has TRBV9 and TRBJ2-5; 7 bases agree with TRBD1. The V gene's germline CDR1 is SGDLS and CDR2 YYNGEE. The CDR3 runs 13 residues. Losses at the gene ends were 0 bases for V and 8 bases for J; bases not matched to a gene: 4. The CDR3 DNA is TGTGCCAGCAGCGTAGGACAGGGTAGAACCCAGTACTTC. This sequence encodes CASSVGQGRTQYF.

The chain employs TRBV10-3 and TRBJ1-2; 9 bases match TRBD1. The CDR3 has 16 amino acids. V was pared by 5 bases and J by 7 bases, with 14 bases of the junction left unmatched. Per germline, CDR1 ENHRY and CDR2 SYGVKD. In nucleotides, the CDR3 is TGTGCCATCAGTTGGACAGGGGATTATTCTCGTTCTGGCTACACCTTC. Translating it yields CAISWTGDYSRSGYTF.

CDR3 protein: CASSLNRNTEAFF. The DNA for the CDR3 is TGTGCCAGCAGTTTAAACAGGAACACTGAAGCTTTCTTT. The chain joins TRBV28 to TRBJ1-1; D ambiguous. Germline CDR1 reads MDHEN; CDR2 reads SYDVKM. The CDR3 runs to 13 residues. The V and J ends lost 2 bases and 1 base respectively, with 5 bases between them.

This sequence joins TRBV6-6 and TRBJ2-7, with 7 bases fitting TRBD1. The germline gives CDR1 MNHNY, CDR2 SVGAGI (reference sequence). V lost 5 bases and J lost 12; bases outside the gene matches: 19. The CDR3 has 15 amino acids. The CDR3, as DNA: TGTGCCAGCAGTGGACGGACAGTTGGGACAGATAGTGGGTACTTC. Translating gives CASSGRTVGTDSGYF.

The chain couples TRBV28 to TRBJ1-2; D gene unclear. CDR3 length: 13 amino acids. Between the trimmed V and J ends, which lost 2 bases and 8 bases, there was a span of 12 bases. Germline CDR1 MDHEN, CDR2 SYDVKM. CDR3 loop: CASSLPGSGGYTF. CDR3 coding DNA: TGTGCCAGCAGTTTACCAGGTTCGGGAGGCTACACCTTC.

V and J are TRBV5-1 and TRBJ2-1; 10 bases align to TRBD1. The CDR3 sequence is 14 residues long. CDR1 and CDR2 (germline): SGHRS, YFSETQ. Germline trimming cut 5 bases from V and 5 bases from J; bases unmatched to any gene: 4. The CDR3, as DNA: TGCGCCAGCAGGACTGGACAGGGGGACAATGAGCAGTTCTTC. Translated, it gives CASRTGQGDNEQFF.

The chain carries TRBV4-2 and TRBJ2-6; 10 positions match TRBD1. Germline V gene lookup returns CDR1 LGHNA and CDR2 YNFKEQ. After removal of 3 bases from V and 9 bases from J, the junction contained 8 bases not matched to a gene. This CDR3 is 16 amino acids long. CDR3 coding DNA: TGTGCCAGCAGCCAGGTAGGACAGGGGGAGAACAACGTCCTGACTTTC. This codes for CASSQVGQGENNVLTF.

The chain's CDR3 is CASSPGALEGYTF. The CDR3 DNA is TGTGCCAGCAGCCCAGGGGCACTAGAGGGCTACACCTTC. This chain links TRBV4-2 with TRBJ1-2; D is perhaps TRBD1 (6 bases). Per germline, CDR1 LGHNA and CDR2 YNFKEQ. This CDR3 is built from 13 residues. V lost 4 bases and J lost 8, with 14 bases in between.

The genes are TRBV19 and TRBJ1-1, with D uncertain. Trimming took 0 bases from V and 7 from J, leaving 15 bases between them. The CDR3 spans 15 residues. Germline CDR1 and CDR2: LNHDA and SQIVND (reference sequence). CDR3 amino acids: CASSIDLNQEGEAFF. The CDR3 DNA follows: TGTGCCAGTAGTATAGATCTCAACCAGGAGGGTGAAGCTTTCTTT.

V usage is TRBV28 and J usage is TRBJ2-7; D is unresolved. This CDR3 comprises 13 residues. V was trimmed by 3 bases and J by 2 bases, leaving 8 bases between them. Germline lookup yields CDR1 MDHEN and CDR2 SYDVKM. In DNA form, the CDR3 reads TGTGCCAGCAGTTTGCACCAGACCTACGAGCAGTACTTC. This sequence encodes CASSLHQTYEQYF.